This T cell receptor (beta chain) was recorded in a study of beta chain features in type 1 diabetes. In the study overall: Summed over all samples, the examined sorted cells came to 100 million to 130 million. The study, taken as a whole, reports: Shorter TCRB CDR3s, moderately but significantly so, marked every one of the four CD4+ subsets in Type 1 diabetes patients.

CDR3 length: 16 residues. The germline gives CDR1 GTSNPN, CDR2 SVGIG (reference sequence). The germline V and J ends were trimmed by 2 bases and 6 bases, with 21 bases remaining between them. Sequencing targeted expressed TCRB transcripts, as all isolated RNA had been reverse transcribed. Sequencing was performed with immunoSEQ multiplex PCR; in TCRdb, only in-frame clones are kept and a portion is missing. The sample consists of roughly 250,000 clones, 20% of them appearing once. In this sample, this clone turned up a few times. Its antigen remains unidentified. The rearrangement joins TRBV30 to TRBJ2-3; D might be TRBD1 (5 bases). The sequence was obtained from a woman in her forties with type 1 diabetes. Sequencing used naive CD4+ T cells from blood. DNA of the CDR3: TGTGCCTGGAGTCCTTTCAGACAGATCCAGCCCGATACGCAGTATTTT. This gives the protein CAWSPFRQIQPDTQYF.